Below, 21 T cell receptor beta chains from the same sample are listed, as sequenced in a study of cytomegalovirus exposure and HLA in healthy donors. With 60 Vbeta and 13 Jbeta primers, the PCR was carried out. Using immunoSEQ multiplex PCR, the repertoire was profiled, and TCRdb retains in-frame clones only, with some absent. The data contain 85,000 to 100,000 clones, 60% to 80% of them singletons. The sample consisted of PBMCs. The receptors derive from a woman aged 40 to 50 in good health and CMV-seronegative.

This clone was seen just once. CDR3 loop: CAISAPGTGDETQYF. The DNA for the CDR3 is TGTGCCATCAGCGCCCCAGGGACAGGGGATGAGACCCAGTACTTC. The chain combines TRBV10-3 with TRBJ2-5; 10 positions agree with TRBD1. Germline CDR1 is ENHRY and CDR2 is SYGVKD. This CDR3 spans 15 amino acids. V was pared by 6 bases and J by 5 bases, with 9 bases of the junction left unmatched.

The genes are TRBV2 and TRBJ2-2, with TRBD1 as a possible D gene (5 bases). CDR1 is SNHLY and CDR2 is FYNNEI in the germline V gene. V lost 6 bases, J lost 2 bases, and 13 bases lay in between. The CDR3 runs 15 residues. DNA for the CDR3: TGTGCCAGCAGACCCCGGACATCCAACACCGGGGAGCTGTTTTTT. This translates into CASRPRTSNTGELFF.

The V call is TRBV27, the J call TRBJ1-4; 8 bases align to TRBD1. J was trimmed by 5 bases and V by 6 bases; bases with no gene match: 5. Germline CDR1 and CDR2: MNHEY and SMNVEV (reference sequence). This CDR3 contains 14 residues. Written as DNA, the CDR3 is TGTGCCAGCAGCCGCCGGACAGGGAATGAAAAACTGTTTTTT. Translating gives CASSRRTGNEKLFF.

CDR3: CASQRDRQETQYF. CDR3 DNA sequence: TGCGCCAGTCAACGGGACAGACAAGAGACCCAGTACTTC. The chain links TRBV10-2 to TRBJ2-5, with 7 bases aligning to TRBD1. Germline CDR1 is WSHSY and CDR2 is SAAADI. After removal of 9 bases from V and 2 bases from J, the junction contained 6 bases not matched to a gene. This CDR3 is 13 amino acids long.

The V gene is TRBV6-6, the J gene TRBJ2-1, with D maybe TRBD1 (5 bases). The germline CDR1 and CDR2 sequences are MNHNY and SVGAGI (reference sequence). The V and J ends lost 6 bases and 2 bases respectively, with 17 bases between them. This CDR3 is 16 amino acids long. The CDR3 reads CASRSSTGDTYNEQFF. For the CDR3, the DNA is TGTGCCAGCAGGTCCTCTACAGGAGATACCTACAATGAGCAGTTCTTC.

The CDR3 reads CAWSVRVAPGQGTRYEQYF. The CDR3 DNA reads TGTGCCTGGAGTGTTAGAGTCGCGCCGGGACAGGGGACTAGGTACGAGCAGTACTTC. The J gene is TRBJ2-7, the V gene TRBV30, with 10 bases that match TRBD1. J lost 4 bases, V lost 0 bases, and 18 bases had no gene match. The CDR3 extends over 19 amino acids. The germline gives CDR1 GTSNPN, CDR2 SVGIG (reference sequence).

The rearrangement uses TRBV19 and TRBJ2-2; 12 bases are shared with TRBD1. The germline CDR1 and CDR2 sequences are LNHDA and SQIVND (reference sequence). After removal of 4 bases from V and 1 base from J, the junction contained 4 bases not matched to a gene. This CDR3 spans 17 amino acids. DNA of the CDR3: TGTGCCAGTAGTAAGGGACAGGGGGCAGGGAACACCGGGGAGCTGTTTTTT. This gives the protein CASSKGQGAGNTGELFF. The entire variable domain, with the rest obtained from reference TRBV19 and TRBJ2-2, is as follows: DGGITQSPKYLFRKEGQNVTLSCEQNLNHDAMYWYRQDPGQGLRLIYYSQIVNDFQKGDIAEGYSVSREKKESFPLTVTSAQKNPTAFYLCASSKGQGAGNTGELFFGEGSRLTVL.

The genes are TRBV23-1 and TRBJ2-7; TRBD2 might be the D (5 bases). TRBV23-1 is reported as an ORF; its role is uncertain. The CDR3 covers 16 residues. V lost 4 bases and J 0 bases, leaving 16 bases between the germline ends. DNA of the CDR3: TGCGCCAGCAGTCGGAATTGGCGGGTAGCCTCCTACGAGCAGTACTTC. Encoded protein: CASSRNWRVASYEQYF.

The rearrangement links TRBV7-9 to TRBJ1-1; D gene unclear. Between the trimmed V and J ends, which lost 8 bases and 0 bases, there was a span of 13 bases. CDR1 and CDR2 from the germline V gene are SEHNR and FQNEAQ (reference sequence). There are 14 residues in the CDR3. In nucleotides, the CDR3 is TGTGCCAGCTCTAAACGGGAGATGAACACTGAAGCTTTCTTT. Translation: CASSKREMNTEAFF.

As DNA, the CDR3 is TGCGCCAGCAGTGGCCATGGAGAGACCCAGTACTTC. Amino acids: CASSGHGETQYF. The genes are TRBV5-1 and TRBJ2-5; no definite D call. V was clipped by 5 bases and J by 4 bases, with 9 bases between them. Germline V CDR1 and CDR2: SGHRS, YFSETQ. The CDR3 loop spans 12 amino acids.

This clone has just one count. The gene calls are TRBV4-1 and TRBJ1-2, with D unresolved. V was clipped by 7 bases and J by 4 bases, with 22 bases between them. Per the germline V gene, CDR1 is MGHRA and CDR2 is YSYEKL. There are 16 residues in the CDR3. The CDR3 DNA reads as TGCGCCAGCACCCCCGAAACCCCACTCCCCGGCTATGGCTACACCTTC. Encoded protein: CASTPETPLPGYGYTF.

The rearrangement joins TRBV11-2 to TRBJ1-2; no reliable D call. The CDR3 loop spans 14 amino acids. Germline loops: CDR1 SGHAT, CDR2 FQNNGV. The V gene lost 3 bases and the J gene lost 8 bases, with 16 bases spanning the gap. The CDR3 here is CASSLPGEAMGYTF. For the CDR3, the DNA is TGTGCCAGCAGCTTGCCCGGGGAGGCCATGGGCTACACCTTC.

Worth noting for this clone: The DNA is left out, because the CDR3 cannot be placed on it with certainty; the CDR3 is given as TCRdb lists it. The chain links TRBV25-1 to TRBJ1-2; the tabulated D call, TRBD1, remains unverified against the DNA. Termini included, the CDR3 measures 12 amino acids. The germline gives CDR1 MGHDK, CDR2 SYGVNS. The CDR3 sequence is CASTWGQGAHTF.

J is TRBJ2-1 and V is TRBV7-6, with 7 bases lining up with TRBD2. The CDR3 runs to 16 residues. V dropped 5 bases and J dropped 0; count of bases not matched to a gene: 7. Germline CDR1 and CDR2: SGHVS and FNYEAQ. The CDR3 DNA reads TGTGCCAGCAGCCTGGGGGGGTATTTCTCCTACAATGAGCAGTTCTTC. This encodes CASSLGGYFSYNEQFF.

The CDR3 spells CASSVTSGGAYEQFF. CDR3 DNA sequence: TGTGCCAGCAGTGTCACTAGCGGGGGGGCTTATGAGCAGTTCTTC. The rearrangement links TRBV6-1 to TRBJ2-1; TRBD2 matches 13 bases. Unmatched junction bases numbered 5, after V lost 4 bases and J lost 8 bases. CDR1 and CDR2 from the germline V gene are MNHNS and SASEGT. CDR3 length equals 15 residues.

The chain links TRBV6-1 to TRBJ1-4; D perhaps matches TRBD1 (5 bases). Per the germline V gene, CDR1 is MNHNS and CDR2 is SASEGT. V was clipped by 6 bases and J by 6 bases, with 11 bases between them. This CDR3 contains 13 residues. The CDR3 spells CASSVQGDEKLFF. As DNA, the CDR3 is TGTGCCAGCAGCGTTCAAGGGGATGAAAAACTGTTTTTT.

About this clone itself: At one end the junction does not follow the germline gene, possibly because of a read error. The CDR3 nucleotides are TGTGCCAGCAGCCTGGGGGTCAGGGGTGGCAATCAGCCCCAGAATTTT. Translation gives CASSLGVRGGNQPQNF. The rearrangement joins TRBV5-6 to TRBJ1-5; D possibly corresponds to TRBD1 (6 bases). In germline, CDR1 is SGHDT, CDR2 YYEEEE. The CDR3 has 16 amino acids. Full variable domain (remainder filled in from reference TRBV5-6 and TRBJ1-5): DAGVTQSPTHLIKTRGQQVTLRCSPKSGHDTVSWYQQALGQGPQFIFQYYEEEERQRGNFPDRFSGHQFPNYSSELNVNALLLGDSALYLCASSLGVRGGNQPQNFGDGTRLSIL.

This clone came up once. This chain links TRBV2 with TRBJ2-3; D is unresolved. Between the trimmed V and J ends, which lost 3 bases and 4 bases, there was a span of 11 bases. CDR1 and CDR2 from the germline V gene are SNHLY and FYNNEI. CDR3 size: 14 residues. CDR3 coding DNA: TGTGCCAGCAGTGATCTATCAAACTCAGATACGCAGTATTTT. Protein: CASSDLSNSDTQYF.

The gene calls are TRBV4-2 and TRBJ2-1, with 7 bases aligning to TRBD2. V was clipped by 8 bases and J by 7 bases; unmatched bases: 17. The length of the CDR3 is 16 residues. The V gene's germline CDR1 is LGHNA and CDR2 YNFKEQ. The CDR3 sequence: CASSHRLGEGSNEQFF. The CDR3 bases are TGTGCCAGCTCCCACCGACTGGGGGAGGGGAGTAATGAGCAGTTCTTC.

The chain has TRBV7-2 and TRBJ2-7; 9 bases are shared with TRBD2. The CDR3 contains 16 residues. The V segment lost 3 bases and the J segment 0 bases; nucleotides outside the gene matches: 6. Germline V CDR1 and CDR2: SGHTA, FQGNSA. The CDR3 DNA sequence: TGTGCCAGCAGCTTCAGAAGCGGGGGGAGCTCCTACGAGCAGTACTTC. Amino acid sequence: CASSFRSGGSSYEQYF.

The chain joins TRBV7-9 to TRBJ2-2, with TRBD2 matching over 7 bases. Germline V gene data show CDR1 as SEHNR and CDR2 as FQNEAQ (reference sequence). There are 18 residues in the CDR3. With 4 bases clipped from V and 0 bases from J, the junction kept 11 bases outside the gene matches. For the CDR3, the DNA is TGTGCCAGCAGCTCCTCGGGCGGGGGTATGTCGAACACCGGGGAGCTGTTTTTT. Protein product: CASSSSGGGMSNTGELFF.